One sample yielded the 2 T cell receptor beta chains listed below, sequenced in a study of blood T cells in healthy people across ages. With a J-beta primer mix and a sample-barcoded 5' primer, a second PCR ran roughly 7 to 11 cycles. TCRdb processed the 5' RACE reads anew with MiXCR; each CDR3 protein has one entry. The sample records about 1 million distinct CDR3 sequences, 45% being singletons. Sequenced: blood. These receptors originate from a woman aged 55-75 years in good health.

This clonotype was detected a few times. The chain's CDR3 is CASRAGTGGFRYQETQYF. DNA for the CDR3: TGTGCCAGCAGGGCCGGGACAGGGGGCTTTAGGTACCAAGAGACCCAGTACTTC. The rearrangement uses TRBV12-3 or TRBV12-4 and TRBJ2-5, with TRBD1 identical over 12 bases. The V segment lost 6 bases and the J segment 0 bases; nucleotides outside the gene matches: 11. The CDR3 spans 18 residues.

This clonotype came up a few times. CDR3 amino acids: CASSPRLAGPSTDTQYF. The CDR3 DNA reads TGTGCCAGCAGCCCTCGACTAGCGGGACCTAGCACAGATACGCAGTATTTT. The chain combines TRBV7-2 with TRBJ2-3; TRBD2 matches at 11 bases. The germline gives CDR1 SGHTA, CDR2 FQGNSA. J lost 0 bases, V lost 5 bases, and 7 bases had no gene match. The CDR3 covers 17 residues. Full variable domain (missing parts from reference TRBV7-2 and TRBJ2-3): GAGVSQSPSNKVTEKGKDVELRCDPISGHTALYWYRQSLGQGLEFLIYFQGNSAPDKSGLPSDRFSAERTGGSVSTLTIQRTQQEDSAVYLCASSPRLAGPSTDTQYFGPGTRLTVL.